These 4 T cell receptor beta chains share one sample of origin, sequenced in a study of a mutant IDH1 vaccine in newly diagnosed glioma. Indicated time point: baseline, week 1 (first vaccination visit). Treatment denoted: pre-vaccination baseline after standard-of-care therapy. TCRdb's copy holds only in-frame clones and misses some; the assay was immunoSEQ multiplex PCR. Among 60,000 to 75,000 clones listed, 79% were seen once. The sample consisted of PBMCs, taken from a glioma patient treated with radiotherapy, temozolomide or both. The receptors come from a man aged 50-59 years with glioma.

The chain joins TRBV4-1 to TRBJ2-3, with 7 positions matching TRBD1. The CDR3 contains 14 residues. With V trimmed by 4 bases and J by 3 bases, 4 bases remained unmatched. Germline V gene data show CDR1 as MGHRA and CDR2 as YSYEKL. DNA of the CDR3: TGCGCCAGCAGCCCGGACAGGATAACAGATACGCAGTATTTT. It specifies CASSPDRITDTQYF.

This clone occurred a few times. CDR3 nucleotide sequence: TGTGCCAGCACCCCAAACCTAGGCACTGAAGCTTTCTTT. Translated, it gives CASTPNLGTEAFF. The chain is built from TRBV7-6 and TRBJ1-1; D is unresolved. The CDR3 runs to 13 residues. Trimming cost V 7 bases and J 4 bases, with 13 bases left between them. CDR1 and CDR2 (germline): SGHVS, FNYEAQ.

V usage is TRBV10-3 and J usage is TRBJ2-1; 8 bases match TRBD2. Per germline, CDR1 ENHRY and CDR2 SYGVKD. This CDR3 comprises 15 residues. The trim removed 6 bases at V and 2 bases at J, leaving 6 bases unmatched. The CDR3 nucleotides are TGTGCCATCAGGGCCATAGCGGGACCCTACAATGAGCAGTTCTTC. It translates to CAIRAIAGPYNEQFF.

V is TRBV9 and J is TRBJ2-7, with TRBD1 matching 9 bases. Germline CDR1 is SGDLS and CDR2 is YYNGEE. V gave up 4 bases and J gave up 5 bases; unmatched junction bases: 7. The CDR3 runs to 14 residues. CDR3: CASSPGTGPNEQYF. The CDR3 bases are TGTGCCAGCAGCCCTGGGACAGGGCCCAACGAGCAGTACTTC.